The clone carrying this T cell receptor beta chain was recorded only once. What it binds is not known. This specimen comes from a study of graft-versus-host responses after intestinal transplantation. Turning to the study itself: Each patient got anti-thymocyte globulin induction, then tacrolimus and steroids for three to four years. General study results and limits: GvH clones detected in recipient marrow included some appearing first in ileum or blood. Allografts from individuals with graft-donor T cell macrochimerism displayed high graft-versus-host to host-versus-graft clonal ratios.

The protocol was immunoSEQ multiplex PCR, while the TCRdb copy is restricted to in-frame clones and leaves out a portion. The table records some 15,000 clones, 80% to 90% of them present only once. The germline V gene has CDR1 MDHEN and CDR2 SYDVKM. There are 16 residues in the CDR3. V lost 3 bases to trimming and J lost 4 bases, with 18 bases between them. The receptor's source is a human patient who received an intestinal transplant, so some T cells may come from the graft donor. The gene calls are TRBV28 and TRBJ1-2; D not certain. This specimen consisted of PBMCs, obtained roughly 110 days after intestinal transplant. The CDR3: CASSFGIVKALYGYTF. CDR3 nucleotide sequence: TGTGCCAGCAGTTTCGGTATTGTCAAGGCCCTCTATGGCTACACCTTC.